Listed below are T cell receptor beta chains from one sample, sequenced in a study of blood T cell repertoires in COVID-19. TCRdb's copy holds only in-frame clones and misses some; the assay was immunoSEQ multiplex PCR. The sample includes around 110,000 clones, roughly 83% of them seen just once. Specimen: peripheral blood. The receptors come from a man aged 25 to 40 with acute or convalescent COVID-19. The CDR3 runs from the conserved cysteine through the conserved F or W. A D gene is named only where the DNA matches it firmly. The size field is filled for only some rows; it gives once, few, many or a size class.

CDR3 protein,CDR3 DNA,V gene,J gene,D gene,clone size
CASSLAGNIAKNIQYF,TGTGCCAGCAGCTTAGCCGGGAACATAGCCAAAAACATTCAGTACTTC,TRBV11-2,TRBJ2-4,NA,once
CASSVGNRVGEKLFF,TGTGCCAGCAGCGTAGGGAACAGGGTGGGCGAAAAACTGTTTTTT,TRBV9,TRBJ1-4,NA,NA
CASSVGQGISYEQYF,TGTGCCAGCAGCGTCGGACAGGGAATATCCTACGAGCAGTACTTC,TRBV9,TRBJ2-7,TRBD1,NA
CSVLDRVNGYTF,TGCAGCGTCTTAGACAGGGTAAATGGCTACACCTTC,TRBV29-1,TRBJ1-2,TRBD1,NA
CASRPQGVTNEKLFF,TGCGCCAGCAGGCCCCAAGGGGTAACTAATGAAAAACTGTTTTTT,TRBV4-1,TRBJ1-4,NA,NA
CASSQESATNEKLFF,TGTGCCAGCAGCCAAGAGAGTGCAACTAATGAAAAACTGTTTTTT,TRBV3-1/TRBV3-2,TRBJ1-4,NA,NA
CASSSATDTGNSPLHF,TGTGCCAGCAGCTCGGCTACAGACACTGGCAATTCACCCCTCCACTTT,TRBV11-2,TRBJ1-6,NA,NA
CASSTGQGASTEAFF,TGTGCCAGCAGCACCGGACAGGGGGCTAGCACTGAAGCTTTCTTT,TRBV5-5,TRBJ1-1,TRBD1,NA
CAIRASGGLRNEQFF,TGTGCCATCAGAGCCAGCGGGGGGTTGAGGAATGAGCAGTTCTTC,TRBV10-3,TRBJ2-1,TRBD2,once
CASSPGTQSTDTQYF,TGTGCCAGCAGCCCAGGGACTCAGAGCACAGATACGCAGTATTTT,TRBV9,TRBJ2-3,NA,NA
CASSLFDREEEYF,TGTGCCAGCAGCTTATTTGATCGGGAAGAGGAGTATTTT,TRBV7-9,TRBJ2-3,NA,few
CASRTPGSATEAFF,TGTGCCAGCAGGACACCAGGGTCGGCCACTGAAGCTTTCTTT,TRBV27,TRBJ1-1,NA,NA
CASSLLDRDGYTF,TGTGCCAGCAGCTTGTTGGACAGGGACGGCTACACCTTC,TRBV5-8,TRBJ1-2,TRBD1,NA
CASYTQGLNTEAFF,TGTGCCAGCTATACACAGGGATTGAACACTGAAGCTTTCTTT,TRBV5-5,TRBJ1-1,NA,NA
CAYQRDRGTDTQYF,TGTGCCTATCAACGGGACAGGGGCACAGATACGCAGTATTTT,TRBV30,TRBJ2-3,TRBD1,once
CASCPGLAGSDTQYF,TGTGCCAGCTGCCCAGGGCTAGCGGGATCAGATACGCAGTATTTT,TRBV3-1/TRBV3-2,TRBJ2-3,TRBD2,NA
CASRDFKTNTQYF,TGTGCCAGCAGGGACTTCAAAACAAATACGCAGTATTTT,TRBV6-6,TRBJ2-3,NA,NA
CASSLAAGRRETQYF,TGTGCCAGCAGCTTAGCGGCAGGCCGCCGGGAGACCCAGTACTTC,TRBV7-9,TRBJ2-5,NA,NA
CASSGTNQETQYF,TGTGCCAGCAGTGGGACAAACCAAGAGACCCAGTACTTC,TRBV14,TRBJ2-5,NA,NA
CASSSDRGDEQYF,TGTGCCAGCTCCAGTGACAGGGGCGACGAGCAGTACTTC,TRBV2,TRBJ2-7,TRBD1,few
CASSSRGGRGHNEQFF,TGTGCCAGCAGTAGCAGGGGTGGGCGGGGGCACAATGAGCAGTTCTTC,TRBV7-2,TRBJ2-1,NA,NA
CASSQRLAESTDTQYF,TGCGCCAGCAGCCAAAGACTAGCTGAGAGCACAGATACGCAGTATTTT,TRBV4-1,TRBJ2-3,TRBD2,few
CASSRSRGGQYNSPLHF,TGTGCCAGTAGTAGATCTCGAGGGGGCCAGTATAATTCACCCCTCCACTTT,TRBV19,TRBJ1-6,TRBD1,few
CASSHVRGQVYGYTF,TGTGCCAGCAGCCACGTTCGGGGACAGGTCTATGGCTACACCTTC,TRBV14,TRBJ1-2,TRBD1,few
CAISELKREFNNEQFF,TGTGCCATCAGTGAGCTGAAGCGGGAGTTTAACAATGAGCAGTTCTTC,TRBV10-3,TRBJ2-1,TRBD2,NA
CASSPREGGATNEKLFF,TGTGCCAGCAGCCCGAGAGAGGGAGGGGCAACTAATGAAAAACTGTTTTTT,TRBV9,TRBJ1-4,NA,NA
CASSTKIQGESGYTF,TGTGCCAGCTCAACCAAAATACAGGGGGAGAGTGGCTACACCTTC,TRBV18,TRBJ1-2,TRBD1,NA
CASSEPGTSGYNEQFF,TGTGCCAGCAGTGAGCCCGGGACTAGCGGGTACAATGAGCAGTTCTTC,TRBV6-1,TRBJ2-1,TRBD2,NA
CASSYGTGIGEKLFF,TGTGCCAGCAGCTACGGGACAGGGATAGGAGAAAAACTGTTTTTT,TRBV5-4,TRBJ1-4,TRBD1,few
CASSEVAGEMETQYF,TGTGCCAGCAGTGAAGTAGCGGGAGAGATGGAGACCCAGTACTTC,TRBV6-1,TRBJ2-5,TRBD2,NA
CAISGSAGEQYF,TGTGCCATCAGTGGATCAGCGGGAGAGCAGTACTTC,TRBV10-3,TRBJ2-7,TRBD2,NA
CDRGDEQYF,TGTGACAGGGGAGACGAGCAGTACTTC,TRBV19,TRBJ2-7,TRBD1,NA
CASSIGNRGLETQYF,TGTGCCAGTAGTATTGGGAACAGGGGGCTAGAGACCCAGTACTTC,TRBV19,TRBJ2-5,TRBD1,NA
CASSSGLNTEAFF,TGTGCCAGCAGCTCGGGGTTGAACACTGAAGCTTTCTTT,TRBV5-4,TRBJ1-1,NA,NA
CSGNRGHKDTEAFF,TGCAGCGGAAACAGGGGGCACAAGGACACTGAAGCTTTCTTT,TRBV29-1,TRBJ1-1,TRBD1,NA
CASHDLAGDEQYF,TGTGCCAGCCACGATCTAGCGGGGGACGAGCAGTACTTC,TRBV7-2,TRBJ2-7,TRBD2,NA
CASSLSPTYQETQYF,TGTGCCAGCAGCTTGAGTCCCACATACCAAGAGACCCAGTACTTC,TRBV5-5,TRBJ2-5,NA,NA
CAWILAGLYTDTQYF,TGTGCCTGGATTCTAGCGGGGCTGTACACAGATACGCAGTATTTT,TRBV30,TRBJ2-3,TRBD2,NA
CASSSPTRPGETQYF,TGCGCCAGCAGCTCGCCTACTAGGCCTGGAGAGACCCAGTACTTC,TRBV5-1,TRBJ2-5,NA,NA
CASSRGTPANTGELFF,TGTGCCAGCTCACGAGGGACACCCGCGAACACCGGGGAGCTGTTTTTT,TRBV18,TRBJ2-2,NA,NA
CASRTASTETQYF,TGTGCCAGCAGGACTGCTTCGACTGAGACCCAGTACTTC,TRBV6-5,TRBJ2-5,NA,once
CASSQDQGMSSGYTF,TGCGCCAGCAGCCAAGATCAGGGAATGAGTTCCGGCTACACCTTC,TRBV4-1,TRBJ1-2,NA,few
CASSYFSLETQYF,TGTGCCAGCAGTTACTTTAGTCTGGAGACCCAGTACTTC,TRBV25-1,TRBJ2-5,NA,NA
CASSQQLAESYNEQFF,TGCGCCAGCAGCCAGCAACTAGCGGAGTCCTACAATGAGCAGTTCTTC,TRBV4-1,TRBJ2-1,TRBD2,NA
CASSFDNRVNSPLHF,TGTGCCAGCAGCTTCGATAACAGGGTGAATTCACCCCTCCACTTT,TRBV11-2,TRBJ1-6,NA,NA
CAISGQGGTEAFF,TGTGCCATCAGTGGACAGGGAGGCACTGAAGCTTTCTTT,TRBV10-3,TRBJ1-1,TRBD1,NA
CASSLARGGEAFF,TGTGCCAGCAGCTTAGCCAGGGGTGGCGAAGCTTTCTTT,TRBV11-3,TRBJ1-1,NA,few
CASSLRTGVGETQYF,TGTGCCAGCAGCCTCCGGACAGGGGTAGGGGAGACCCAGTACTTC,TRBV7-2,TRBJ2-5,TRBD1,NA
CASSSWTSGGEGTQYF,TGTGCCAGCAGCTCTTGGACTAGCGGGGGGGAAGGGACCCAGTACTTC,TRBV7-8,TRBJ2-5,TRBD2,NA
CASSPLGQGGYEQYF,TGTGCCAGCTCACCGCTTGGACAGGGGGGGTACGAGCAGTACTTC,TRBV18,TRBJ2-7,TRBD1,NA
CASSQDPGTAYEQYF,TGCGCCAGCAGCCAAGATCCTGGGACAGCCTACGAGCAGTACTTC,TRBV4-3,TRBJ2-7,TRBD1,NA
CASSLEGARNTEAFF,TGTGCCAGCAGCTTGGAGGGGGCGCGGAACACTGAAGCTTTCTTT,TRBV5-4,TRBJ1-1,TRBD1,NA
CASSPSVVAVNTGELFF,TGTGCCAGCTCACCTAGTGTGGTAGCGGTGAACACCGGGGAGCTGTTTTTT,TRBV18,TRBJ2-2,NA,NA